This TCR beta chain was documented in a study of PD-1 blockade in classical Hodgkin lymphoma. Some clones are missing from TCRdb's copy, which holds only in-frame ones; the method was immunoSEQ multiplex PCR. The sample yields around 25,000 clones, less than 75% seen once. CDR3 size: 15 residues. From germline, CDR1 is SEHNR and CDR2 FQNEAQ (reference sequence). Trimming took off 4 bases at V and 0 bases at J, with 9 bases between the two ends. Time point given: cycle 4 day 1 (C4D1), after 6 weeks of nivolumab. Each of the patients experienced relapse following autologous stem cell transplantation, and their brentuximab vedotin exposure differed.

Material: peripheral blood mononuclear cells (PBMCs), obtained before the fourth cycle of nivolumab. The chain combines TRBV7-9 with TRBJ2-2; a weak D match, TRBD2 (6 bases). The sequence came from a human donor with classical Hodgkin lymphoma. The CDR3 spells CASSWDSANTGELFF. The CDR3 region has the DNA TGTGCCAGCAGCTGGGACTCCGCGAACACCGGGGAGCTGTTTTTT.